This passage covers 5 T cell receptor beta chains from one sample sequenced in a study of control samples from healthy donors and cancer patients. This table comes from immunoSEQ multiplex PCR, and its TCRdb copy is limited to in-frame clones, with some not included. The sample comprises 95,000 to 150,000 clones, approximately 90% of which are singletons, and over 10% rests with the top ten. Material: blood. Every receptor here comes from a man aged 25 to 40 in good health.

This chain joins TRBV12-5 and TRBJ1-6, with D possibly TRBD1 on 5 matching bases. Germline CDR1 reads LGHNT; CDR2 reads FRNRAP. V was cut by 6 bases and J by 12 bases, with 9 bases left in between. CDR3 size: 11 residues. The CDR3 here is CASGRDRPLHF. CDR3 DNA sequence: TGTGCTAGTGGCAGGGACCGACCCCTCCACTTT.

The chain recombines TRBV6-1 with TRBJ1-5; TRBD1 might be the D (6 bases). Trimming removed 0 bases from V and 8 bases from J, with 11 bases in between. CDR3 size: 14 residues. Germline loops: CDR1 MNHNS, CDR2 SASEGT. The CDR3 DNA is TGTGCCAGCAGTGAAGCGGGAGGGGGTAAGCCCCAGCATTTT. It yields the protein CASSEAGGGKPQHF.

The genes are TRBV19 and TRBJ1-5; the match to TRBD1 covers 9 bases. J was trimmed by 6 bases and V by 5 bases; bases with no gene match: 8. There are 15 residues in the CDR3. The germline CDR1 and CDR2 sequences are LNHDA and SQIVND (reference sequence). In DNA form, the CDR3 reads TGTGCCAGTAGTGCCGACACAGGGGGCGGTCAGCCCCAGCATTTT. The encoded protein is CASSADTGGGQPQHF.

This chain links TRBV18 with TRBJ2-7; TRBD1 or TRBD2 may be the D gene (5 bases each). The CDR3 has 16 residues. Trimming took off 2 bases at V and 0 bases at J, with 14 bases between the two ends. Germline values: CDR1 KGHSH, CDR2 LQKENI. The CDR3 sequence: CASSPNEGHSSYEQYF. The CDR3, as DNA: TGTGCCAGCTCACCAAATGAGGGGCATAGCTCCTACGAGCAGTACTTC.

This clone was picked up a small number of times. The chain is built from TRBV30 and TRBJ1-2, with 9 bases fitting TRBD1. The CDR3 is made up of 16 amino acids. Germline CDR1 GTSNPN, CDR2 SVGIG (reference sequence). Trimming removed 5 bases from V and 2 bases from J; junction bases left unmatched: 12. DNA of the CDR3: TGTGCCTGGTTTCGGGACAGGGCAAAATCCAACTATGGCTACACCTTC. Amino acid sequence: CAWFRDRAKSNYGYTF. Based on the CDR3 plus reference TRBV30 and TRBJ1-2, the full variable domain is SQTIHQWPATLVQPVGSPLSLECTVEGTSNPNLYWYRQAAGRGLQLLFYSVGIGQISSEVPQNLSASRPQDRQFILSSKKLLLSDSGFYLCAWFRDRAKSNYGYTFGSGTRLTVV.